This paragraph covers one T cell receptor beta chain sequence. The antigen remains undetermined. The sample originates from a study of shared clonotypes between healthy human individuals. Overall study results and limits: Between a handful of donors, naive CD4 clonotypes were shared at a level of about 5%.

Every subset's genomic DNA went evenly onto several immunoSEQ plates. Clones were read by immunoSEQ multiplex PCR, and TCRdb kept only the in-frame ones, dropping some. The sample lists more than 500,000 clones, approximately 95% seen once, with over 0.1% in the top ten. Only CD45RO-negative cells positively selected for CCR7 counted as naive CD8 cells, so terminally differentiated effector memory CD45RA+ cells were excluded. This CDR3 comprises 13 residues. The germline V gene has CDR1 GTSNPN and CDR2 SVGIG (reference sequence). V was clipped by 4 bases and J by 0 bases, with 10 bases between them. The receptor was derived from a woman under 40 in good health. Sample: naive CD8+ T cells sorted from blood. The chain couples TRBV30 to TRBJ2-7; unclear D gene. CDR3 protein: CAWIPRSSYEQYF. The CDR3 DNA follows: TGTGCCTGGATACCGAGAAGCTCCTACGAGCAGTACTTC.